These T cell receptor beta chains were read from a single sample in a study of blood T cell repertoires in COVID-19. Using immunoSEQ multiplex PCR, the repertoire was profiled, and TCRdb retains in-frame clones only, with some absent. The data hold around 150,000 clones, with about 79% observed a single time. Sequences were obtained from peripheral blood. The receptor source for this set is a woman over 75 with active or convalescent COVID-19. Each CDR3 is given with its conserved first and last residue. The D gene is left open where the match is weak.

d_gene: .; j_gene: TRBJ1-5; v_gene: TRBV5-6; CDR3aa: CASSSGQPQHF; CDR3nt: TGTGCCAGCAGCTCCGGTCAGCCCCAGCATTTT
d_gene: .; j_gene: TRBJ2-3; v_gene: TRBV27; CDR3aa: CASSPTGEVPVTDTQYF; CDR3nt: TGTGCCAGCAGTCCGACAGGTGAAGTGCCAGTAACAGATACGCAGTATTTT
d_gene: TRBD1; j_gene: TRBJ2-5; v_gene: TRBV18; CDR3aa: CASSPQTGGGETQYF; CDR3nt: TGTGCCAGCTCACCCCAGACAGGGGGCGGTGAGACCCAGTACTTC
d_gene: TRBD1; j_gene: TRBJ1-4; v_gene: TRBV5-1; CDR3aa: CASSLNTGGEKLFF; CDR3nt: TGCGCCAGCAGCTTGAATACAGGGGGTGAAAAACTGTTTTTT
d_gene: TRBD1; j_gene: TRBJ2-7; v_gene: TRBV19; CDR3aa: CASLPHQGASYEQYF; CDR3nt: TGTGCCAGCCTACCGCATCAGGGGGCCTCCTACGAGCAGTACTTC
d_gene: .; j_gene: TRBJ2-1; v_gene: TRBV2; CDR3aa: CASSGSVNEQFF; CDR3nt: TGTGCCAGCAGTGGGTCGGTCAATGAGCAGTTCTTC
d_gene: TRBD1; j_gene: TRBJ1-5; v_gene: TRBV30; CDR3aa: CACGTVQPQHF; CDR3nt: TGTGCCTGCGGGACAGTTCAGCCCCAGCATTTT
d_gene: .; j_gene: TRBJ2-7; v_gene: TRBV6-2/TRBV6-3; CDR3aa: CASSYSTVPEQYF; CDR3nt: TGTGCCAGCAGTTACTCGACTGTACCCGAGCAGTACTTC
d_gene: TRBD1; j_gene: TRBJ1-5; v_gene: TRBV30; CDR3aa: CAWSEGQGLSQHF; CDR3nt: TGTGCCTGGAGTGAGGGACAGGGGTTGTCCCAGCATTTT
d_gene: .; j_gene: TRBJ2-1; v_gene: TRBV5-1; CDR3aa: CASSLASGRYNEQFF; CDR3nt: TGCGCCAGCAGCTTGGCCTCAGGAAGATACAATGAGCAGTTCTTC
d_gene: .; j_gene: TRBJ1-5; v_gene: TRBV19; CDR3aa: CASSFRHNQPQHF; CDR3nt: TGTGCCAGTAGCTTCAGGCATAATCAGCCCCAGCATTTT